The 8 T cell receptor beta chains given below trace back to one sample, sequenced in a study of T cells expressing NK-cell markers. From its re-call of the 5' RACE reads, TCRdb lists each CDR3 protein once, without DNA. The sample table includes a few hundred thousand distinct CDR3 sequences. Sequencing was done on a sample of blood T cells: a sorted CD56 or NKG2C T cell subset, CD4+ or CD8+ T cells, or bulk PBMC T cells (not recorded which). Receptor source: a man between 18 and 69 years old in good health.

This chain connects TRBV6-5 to TRBJ1-1. The CDR3 extends over 15 amino acids. Germline values: CDR1 MNHEY, CDR2 SVGAGI. This CDR3 is CASSWVEVENTEAFF.

CDR3 protein: CASSQPGLAAHNEQFF. The rearrangement joins TRBV14 to TRBJ2-1; the TCRdb D gene call, TRBD2, has no DNA to confirm it. The CDR3 is 16 residues long. Germline V gene lookup returns CDR1 SGHDN and CDR2 FVKESK.

The chain uses TRBV9 and TRBJ2-5; checking the TCRdb D call of TRBD2 is not possible without DNA. This CDR3 has 16 residues. CDR1 is SGDLS, CDR2 YYNGEE, per germline. CDR3 sequence reads: CASSVATGGGGVSQYF.

The chain uses TRBV18 and TRBJ2-7; the TCRdb call, TRBD1, lacks DNA for checking. The CDR3 covers 18 residues. Per germline, CDR1 KGHSH and CDR2 LQKENI. CDR3 sequence reads: CASSPRQGANRGRYEQYF.

The chain combines TRBV24-1 with TRBJ2-1; TCRdb outputs TRBD1, but without DNA this stays unchecked. This CDR3 region has 16 residues. CDR1 KGHDR and CDR2 SFDVKD come from the germline V gene. The CDR3 sequence is CATSDFTNGQGREQFF.

The rearrangement uses TRBV7-2 and TRBJ1-2; with no DNA, the TCRdb D assignment of TRBD1 cannot be verified. Germline V gene data show CDR1 as SGHTA and CDR2 as FQGNSA. This CDR3 contains 17 residues. CDR3 amino acids: CASSSSIRDKTFYGYTF.

V is TRBV18 and J is TRBJ2-7; TCRdb outputs TRBD1, but without DNA this stays unchecked. The CDR3 extends over 18 amino acids. Germline loops: CDR1 KGHSH, CDR2 LQKENI. CDR3 in amino acids: CASSPQSTGAGGAYEQYF.

The chain employs TRBV7-2 and TRBJ1-6; TCRdb proposes TRBD1, but this gene call is untestable without DNA. Germline V gives CDR1 SGHTA, CDR2 FQGNSA. The CDR3 has 17 amino acids. The CDR3 here is CASSRRQGGTYNSPLHF.